A selection of T cell receptor beta chains follows, all from one sample in a study of T cell responses to AZD1222 COVID-19 vaccine. Libraries were prepared by immunoSEQ multiplex PCR; TCRdb keeps only in-frame clonotypes and omits some of them. The sample carries 160,000 or so clones, 70% to 90% recorded once. This specimen was peripheral blood, taken 28 days after the second AZD1222 dose. These receptors were collected from an adult who received the AZD1222 COVID-19 vaccine. Both conserved end residues are part of each CDR3. Fields, in order: D gene, clone size, V gene, J gene, CDR3 protein, CDR3 DNA. D genes are given only for firm matches. Rows may omit the clone size; those that give it use once, few, many or a size class.

NA	NA	TRBV12-3/TRBV12-4	TRBJ1-1	CASSLGDSVEAFF	TGTGCCAGCAGTTTGGGGGACTCCGTTGAAGCTTTCTTT
NA	few	TRBV7-2	TRBJ1-1	CASSPGSNTEAFF	TGTGCCAGCAGCCCGGGGTCGAACACTGAAGCTTTCTTT
TRBD2	NA	TRBV5-5	TRBJ2-4	CASSLVSLASGGVTKNIQYF	TGTGCCAGCAGCTTGGTATCTTTGGCTAGCGGGGGGGTTACCAAAAACATTCAGTACTTC
TRBD2	NA	TRBV6-5	TRBJ2-7	CASSRGGDYEQYF	TGTGCCAGCAGTCGCGGGGGGGACTACGAGCAGTACTTC
NA	NA	TRBV11-3	TRBJ2-4	CASSLDDPTGTKNIQYF	TGTGCCAGCAGCTTAGACGACCCTACGGGAACCAAAAACATTCAGTACTTC
NA	NA	TRBV19	TRBJ1-2	CASTPMIGGASGYTF	TGTGCCAGTACCCCCATGATCGGGGGGGCGTCTGGCTACACCTTC
NA	NA	TRBV5-6	TRBJ1-1	CASSPPRRADTEAFF	TGTGCCAGCAGCCCCCCGAGGAGGGCAGACACTGAAGCTTTCTTT
NA	NA	TRBV5-4	TRBJ1-2	CASSYGRDTGYTF	TGTGCCAGCAGCTATGGCAGGGATACTGGCTACACCTTC
TRBD1	NA	TRBV19	TRBJ1-4	CASSMNRGEKLFF	TGTGCCAGTAGTATGAACAGGGGTGAAAAACTGTTTTTT
NA	NA	TRBV12-3/TRBV12-4	TRBJ1-5	CASSFFYQPQHF	TGTGCCAGCAGTTTCTTCTATCAGCCCCAGCATTTT
NA	NA	TRBV6-5	TRBJ2-1	CASSYREPYNEQFF	TGTGCCAGCAGTTACCGGGAACCCTACAATGAGCAGTTCTTC
TRBD1	NA	TRBV12-3/TRBV12-4	TRBJ1-1	CASSPRTGAEAFF	TGTGCCAGCAGTCCCAGGACAGGGGCGGAAGCTTTCTTT
NA	NA	TRBV10-2	TRBJ2-5	CASSELETQYF	TGCGCCAGCAGTGAGTTGGAGACCCAGTACTTC
TRBD1	once	TRBV19	TRBJ2-7	CASMGDRAYEQYF	TGTGCCAGTATGGGGGACAGGGCCTACGAGCAGTACTTC
TRBD1	NA	TRBV5-4	TRBJ2-1	CASSPTGTGYNEQFF	TGTGCCAGCAGCCCTACCGGGACAGGGTACAATGAGCAGTTCTTC
NA	NA	TRBV3-1/TRBV3-2	TRBJ2-1	CASSQELEAWNEQFF	TGTGCCAGCAGCCAAGAATTGGAGGCCTGGAATGAGCAGTTCTTC
NA	few	TRBV6-5	TRBJ1-2	CASYSSLNYGYTF	TGTGCCAGCTATTCCTCCTTGAACTATGGCTACACCTTC
NA	NA	TRBV11-1	TRBJ1-1	CASSGENTEAFF	TGTGCCAGCAGCGGGGAGAACACTGAAGCTTTCTTT
TRBD1	NA	TRBV27	TRBJ1-1	CASSLGTAYTEAFF	TGTGCCAGCAGTCTCGGGACAGCCTACACTGAAGCTTTCTTT
NA	NA	TRBV10-1	TRBJ1-6	CASSESPGHSPLHF	TGCGCCAGCAGTGAGTCGCCAGGGCATTCACCCCTCCACTTT
NA	NA	TRBV2	TRBJ1-1	CAIRRLNTEAFF	TGTGCCATTCGGCGCCTGAACACTGAAGCTTTCTTT
NA	NA	TRBV6-5	TRBJ1-3	CASSYRGLEDTIYF	TGTGCCAGCAGTTATCGGGGCCTGGAGGACACCATATATTTT
NA	NA	TRBV24-1	TRBJ1-1	CATSVNGFYTEAFF	TGTGCCACCAGTGTTAACGGGTTTTACACTGAAGCTTTCTTT
TRBD1	few	TRBV6-6	TRBJ1-5	CASSTQGGLQPQHF	TGTGCCAGCAGTACCCAGGGGGGTTTACAGCCCCAGCATTTT
TRBD1	once	TRBV5-1	TRBJ1-2	CASSLGTGDWGYTF	TGCGCCAGCAGCCTAGGGACAGGGGATTGGGGCTACACCTTC
NA	NA	TRBV19	TRBJ2-1	CASSIDASGRNAEQFF	TGTGCCAGTAGTATAGATGCTTCGGGTCGGAATGCTGAGCAGTTCTTC
NA	NA	TRBV18	TRBJ1-6	CASSPNFLGSSYNSPLHF	TGTGCCAGCTCACCTAACTTTCTTGGCAGCTCCTATAATTCACCCCTCCACTTT
TRBD2	NA	TRBV25-1	TRBJ2-5	CASSPWVASGGETQYF	TGTGCCAGCAGCCCCTGGGTGGCTAGCGGGGGAGAGACCCAGTACTTC
NA	NA	TRBV5-6	TRBJ1-5	CASSPSPTEPNQPQHF	TGTGCCAGCAGCCCCTCCCCTACAGAACCCAATCAGCCCCAGCATTTT
NA	NA	TRBV9	TRBJ1-2	CASSPPSKGYTF	TGTGCCAGCAGCCCCCCGTCGAAGGGCTACACCTTC
NA	NA	TRBV6-5	TRBJ1-6	CASSEGAGNSPLHF	TGTGCCAGCTCCGAAGGGGCAGGAAATTCACCCCTCCACTTT
TRBD1	NA	TRBV2	TRBJ2-7	CASRGPLPNDRGNDEQYF	TGTGCCAGCAGGGGTCCACTCCCAAATGACAGGGGGAACGACGAGCAGTACTTC
NA	NA	TRBV6-1	TRBJ1-1	CASSEYGGAVNTEAFF	TGTGCCAGCAGTGAATATGGGGGGGCCGTGAACACTGAAGCTTTCTTT
NA	NA	TRBV10-3	TRBJ1-5	CAISRDISEWGNQPQHF	TGTGCCATCAGCCGGGACATATCGGAGTGGGGCAATCAGCCCCAGCATTTT
TRBD2	NA	TRBV19	TRBJ2-3	CASSTYSGGDPHTQYF	TGTGCCAGTAGTACTTATAGCGGGGGGGACCCCCATACGCAGTATTTT
NA	NA	TRBV18	TRBJ1-2	CASSPPADGYGYTF	TGTGCCAGCTCACCACCGGCCGACGGCTATGGCTACACCTTC
NA	NA	TRBV3-1/TRBV3-2	TRBJ1-5	CASSQDKGRDNQPQHF	TGTGCCAGCAGCCAAGATAAAGGACGGGACAATCAGCCCCAGCATTTT
NA	few	TRBV13	TRBJ2-2	CASRQEGTGNTGELFF	TGTGCCAGCAGGCAGGAGGGGACGGGGAACACCGGGGAGCTGTTTTTT